This entry is about one T cell receptor (beta chain). The data stem from a study of blood T cell repertoires in COVID-19. Study summary: Researchers got acute and convalescent COVID-19 samples from the United States, Italy and Spain. Nucleic acid was either cDNA or gDNA, and it came from T cells, B-cell-depleted T cells, or PBMCs.

Profiling relied on immunoSEQ multiplex PCR, and the TCRdb table lists in-frame clones only, not all of them. The sample has about 210,000 clones; 65% to 90% are singletons. V lost 1 base and J 6 bases, leaving 13 bases between the germline ends. CDR1 is SGHTA and CDR2 is FQGNSA in the germline V gene. This CDR3 spans 15 amino acids. This clonotype was sampled from a man aged 50-59 years with COVID-19, enrolled during active disease. This sequence joins TRBV7-2 and TRBJ1-5; D gene uncertain. Sequencing used peripheral blood. The CDR3 DNA is TGTGCCAGCAGCTTAGAGTCGGGTTGGGTTCAGCCCCAGCATTTT. It is translated as CASSLESGWVQPQHF.